Detailed here is one TCR beta chain. Its antigen remains unknown. The authors carried out high-throughput sequencing of TCR beta. They applied it to CD8+ and CD4+ T cells obtained from blood. FACS enriched CD8+ TEMRA cells, while bulk CD8+ and CD4+ were negatively isolated. Random hexamers served to reverse transcribe roughly 0.45 to 1 ug RNA. One entry per CDR3 protein, called by TCRdb with MiXCR from the immunoSEQ multiplex PCR reads. Of about 240,000 distinct CDR3 sequences in the sample, about 96% were seen once. CDR1 is DFQATT, CDR2 SNEGSKA, per germline (reference sequence). Trimming left V 3 bases short and J 6 bases short, with 12 bases between. The CDR3 runs 12 residues. The record originates from a study of CD8 T cells in Susac syndrome. Study details: Roughly eight of the sequenced Susac syndrome patients were in remission, and about six had active disease.

Study findings and constraints: The study's TCR sequencing and HLA analysis drew on a certain number of individuals. That number was acknowledged as relatively small.

The genes are TRBV20-1 and TRBJ2-7; no firm D call. Material for sequencing was CD4+ T cells from PBMCs. The TCR sequence derives from a human donor with Susac syndrome. The CDR3 DNA follows: TGCAGTGCTAGCTTGTCGGGTGGCGAGCAGTACTTC. It translates to CSASLSGGEQYF.